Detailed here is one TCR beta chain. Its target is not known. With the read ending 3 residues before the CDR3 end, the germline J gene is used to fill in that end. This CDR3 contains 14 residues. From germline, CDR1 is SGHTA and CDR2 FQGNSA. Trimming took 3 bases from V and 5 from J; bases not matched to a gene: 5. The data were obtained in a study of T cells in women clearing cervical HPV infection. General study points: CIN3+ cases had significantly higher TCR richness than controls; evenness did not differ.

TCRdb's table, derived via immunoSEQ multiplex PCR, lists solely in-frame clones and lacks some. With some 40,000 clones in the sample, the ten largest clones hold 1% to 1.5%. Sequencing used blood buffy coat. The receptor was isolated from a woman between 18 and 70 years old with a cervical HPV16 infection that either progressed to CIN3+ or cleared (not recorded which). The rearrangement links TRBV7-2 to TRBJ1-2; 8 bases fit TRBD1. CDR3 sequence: CASSLMNRGYGYTF. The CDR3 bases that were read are TGTGCCAGCAGCTTGATGAACAGGGGGTATGGC.